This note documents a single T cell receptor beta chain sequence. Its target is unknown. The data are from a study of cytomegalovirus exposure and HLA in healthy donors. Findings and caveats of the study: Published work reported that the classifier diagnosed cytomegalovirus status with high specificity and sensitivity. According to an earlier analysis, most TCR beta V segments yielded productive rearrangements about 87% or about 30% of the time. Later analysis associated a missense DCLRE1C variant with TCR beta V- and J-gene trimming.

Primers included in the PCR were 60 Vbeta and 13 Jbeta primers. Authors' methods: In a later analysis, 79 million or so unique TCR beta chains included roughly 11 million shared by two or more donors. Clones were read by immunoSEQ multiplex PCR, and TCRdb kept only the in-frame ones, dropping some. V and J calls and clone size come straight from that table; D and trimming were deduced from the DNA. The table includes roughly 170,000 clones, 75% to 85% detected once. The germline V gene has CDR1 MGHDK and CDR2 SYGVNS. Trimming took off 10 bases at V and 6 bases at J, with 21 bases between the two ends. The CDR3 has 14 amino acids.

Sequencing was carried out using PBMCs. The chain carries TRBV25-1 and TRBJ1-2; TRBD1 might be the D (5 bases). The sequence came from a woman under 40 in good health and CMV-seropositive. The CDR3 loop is CATSRTLGGDGYTF. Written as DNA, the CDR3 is TGTGCCACCTCTCGGACACTCGGGGGGGATGGCTACACCTTC.